This TCR beta chain was recorded in a study of identical twins. Notes on the study in general: Invariant MAIT and iNKT cells may have partly biased zero-insertion analyses. Cross-sectional statistics underpinned the conclusions; the same donors were not followed. Out-of-frame alpha sequences shared by twins were enriched for low generation probability.

The table lists this clonotype with a few counts. What it binds is not known. Each CDR3 protein is one row after TCRdb ran MiXCR on the 5' RACE reads. This sample has about 480,000 distinct CDR3 sequences, with over 12% found just once. These records were also assigned to another study, of yellow fever vaccine responses in identical twins.

Input material: CD4+ T cells sorted from blood. The origin of this receptor is a woman aged 18-29 years in good health.

CDR3 sequence (DNA): TGTGCCAGCATATACCGGACTAGCGGAGCGAACACCGGGGAGCTGTTTTTT. It specifies CASIYRTSGANTGELFF. The chain carries TRBV2 and TRBJ2-2; 10 bases are shared with TRBD2. This CDR3 region has 17 residues. Germline CDR1 SNHLY, CDR2 FYNNEI. J was trimmed by 0 bases and V by 7 bases; bases with no gene match: 8.